These 18 T cell receptor beta chains share one sample of origin, sequenced in a study of blood T cell repertoires in COVID-19. Generated by immunoSEQ multiplex PCR, the TCRdb table keeps only in-frame clones and is missing some. This sample has 110,000 to 150,000 clones, with more than 80% found just once. The material sequenced was peripheral blood. The source is a woman aged 80 or over with acute or convalescent COVID-19.

The chain employs TRBV4-3 and TRBJ2-5; 8 nucleotides agree with TRBD1. The CDR3 consists of 20 residues. CDR1 and CDR2 (germline): LGHNA, YSLEER. Losses at the gene ends were 5 bases for V and 1 base for J; bases not matched to a gene: 21. CDR3 protein: CASSVRVGDRGQTLQETQYF. CDR3 sequence (DNA): TGCGCCAGCAGCGTAAGAGTTGGAGACAGGGGCCAGACCCTCCAAGAGACCCAGTACTTC.

The rearrangement joins TRBV27 to TRBJ2-2; 13 nucleotides agree with TRBD2. Germline loops: CDR1 MNHEY, CDR2 SMNVEV (reference sequence). CDR3 length equals 18 residues. V lost 3 bases to trimming and J lost 5 bases; unmatched junction nucleotides: 9. The CDR3 DNA reads TGTGCCAGCAGTTTTTCTTGGTGGACTAGCGGGGGAACCGGGGAGCTGTTTTTT. This gives the protein CASSFSWWTSGGTGELFF.

The V and J genes are TRBV3-1 (or the pseudogene TRBV3-2) and TRBJ2-7; 10 bases are a match to TRBD2. The V and J ends lost 6 bases and 6 bases, in that order; junction bases with no gene match: 8. The germline CDR1 and CDR2 sequences are LGHDT and YNNKEL (reference sequence). The CDR3 has 14 residues. The CDR3 sequence is CASRASGGRSEQYF. The CDR3 bases are TGTGCCAGCAGGGCTAGCGGGGGAAGGAGCGAGCAGTACTTC.

J is TRBJ1-1 and V is TRBV11-3; no definite D call. Germline CDR1 SGHNT, CDR2 YENEEA. CDR3 length equals 15 residues. The V and J ends lost 1 base and 5 bases respectively, with 14 bases between them. CDR3 sequence: CASSLGGEESTEAFF. The CDR3 coding sequence is TGTGCCAGCAGCTTAGGCGGGGAAGAAAGTACTGAAGCTTTCTTT.

J is TRBJ2-2 and V is TRBV3-1 (or the pseudogene TRBV3-2), with 9 bases identical to TRBD2. The CDR3 sequence is 15 residues long. J lost 7 bases, V lost 4 bases, and 7 bases had no gene match. Looked up from germline, CDR1 is LGHDT and CDR2 is YNNKEL (reference sequence). This CDR3 is CASSRSGGTVGELFF. The CDR3 bases are TGTGCCAGCAGCCGAAGCGGGGGGACGGTCGGGGAGCTGTTTTTT.

This rearrangement joins TRBV5-6 to TRBJ1-1; D may be TRBD1 (5 bases). The V end was cut by 0 bases, the J end by 6 bases, with 9 bases between. CDR1 and CDR2 (germline): SGHDT, YYEEEE. There are 13 residues in the CDR3. The CDR3 nucleotides read TGTGCCAGCAGCTTGGTGGGAGGGGCTGAAGCTTTCTTT. The encoded protein is CASSLVGGAEAFF.

CDR3 DNA: TGTGCCAGCAGTTCCCAACCGGGACAGGGGACCTACGAGCAGTACTTC. Translating gives CASSSQPGQGTYEQYF. This chain uses TRBV6-2 or TRBV6-3 with TRBJ2-7, with TRBD1 identical over 10 bases. The J segment lost 2 bases and the V segment lost 4 bases, leaving 8 bases of the junction unmatched. CDR1 is MNHEY, CDR2 SVGEGT, per germline. The CDR3 covers 16 residues.

This clone was recorded once. The chain recombines TRBV3-1 (or the pseudogene TRBV3-2) with TRBJ1-2, with TRBD1 as a possible D gene (5 bases). The CDR3 totals 12 residues. V lost 1 base, J lost 8 bases, and 8 bases lay in between. CDR1 LGHDT and CDR2 YNNKEL come from the germline V gene (reference sequence). Written as DNA, the CDR3 is TGTGCCAGCAGCCAAGTGGGGCGAGGCTACACCTTC. Amino acids: CASSQVGRGYTF.

The CDR3, as DNA: TGTGCCAGCAGTACCTCCGGGACAGGGGCTTTCGAGCAGTACTTC. Translation: CASSTSGTGAFEQYF. The gene calls are TRBV6-5 and TRBJ2-7; TRBD1 matches at 10 bases. The trim removed 5 bases at V and 6 bases at J, leaving 10 bases unmatched. The CDR3 is made up of 15 amino acids. Germline-derived CDR1 and CDR2 are MNHEY and SVGAGI.

This clone occurred a few times. V usage is TRBV5-1 and J usage is TRBJ1-5; a weak D match, TRBD1 (5 bases). Trimming removed 2 bases at V and 4 bases at J, with 10 bases between. CDR1 is SGHRS, CDR2 YFSETQ, per germline. CDR3 length equals 14 residues. DNA for the CDR3: TGCGCCAGCAGCTTCTCTGACAGAAATCAGCCCCAGCATTTT. As protein: CASSFSDRNQPQHF.

V usage is TRBV9 and J usage is TRBJ2-2, with D uncertain. CDR1 is SGDLS and CDR2 is YYNGEE in the germline V gene. This CDR3 contains 13 residues. Trimming took off 0 bases at V and 5 bases at J, with 5 bases between the two ends. CDR3 DNA sequence: TGTGCCAGCAGCGTAGGGCAGACCGGGGAGCTGTTTTTT. Protein: CASSVGQTGELFF.

The rearrangement joins TRBV19 to TRBJ2-6; TRBD1 agrees at 9 bases. Trimming cost V 6 bases and J 1 base; bases outside gene matches: 13. Germline V gives CDR1 LNHDA, CDR2 SQIVND (reference sequence). This CDR3 spans 19 amino acids. In nucleotides, the CDR3 is TGTGCCAGTAGCCCACCCTGGGCGGACAGGGGTTCTGGGGCCAACGTCCTGACTTTC. This translates into CASSPPWADRGSGANVLTF.

The chain combines TRBV6-1 with TRBJ1-2; D is unresolved. Germline V gene data show CDR1 as MNHNS and CDR2 as SASEGT. The CDR3 totals 14 residues. Trimming stripped 0 bases from V and 3 bases from J, with 8 bases between. The CDR3 DNA follows: TGTGCCAGCAGTGAAGCGGGCAGCTACTATGGCTACACCTTC. Translation: CASSEAGSYYGYTF.

This chain links TRBV25-1 with TRBJ1-2, with TRBD1 matching 7 bases. Germline V gene lookup returns CDR1 MGHDK and CDR2 SYGVNS. J gave up 7 bases and V 5 bases, and 10 bases lay outside the gene matches. This CDR3 has 14 residues. CDR3 sequence: CASSREGAMGGYTF. The CDR3 DNA is TGTGCCAGCAGTCGGGAGGGGGCGATGGGTGGCTACACCTTC.

The chain's CDR3 is CASSHSMRDTEAFF. The CDR3 DNA is TGTGCCAGCAGCCACTCCATGCGGGACACTGAAGCTTTCTTT. The chain uses TRBV3-1 (or the pseudogene TRBV3-2) and TRBJ1-1; no firm D call. This CDR3 comprises 14 residues. Germline CDR1 reads LGHDT; CDR2 reads YNNKEL (reference sequence). V shed 3 bases and J shed 3 bases, with 11 bases lying between them.

The chain uses TRBV25-1 and TRBJ1-4, with 9 bases fitting TRBD1. The germline gives CDR1 MGHDK, CDR2 SYGVNS. V lost 8 bases and J lost 7; bases outside the gene matches: 2. The CDR3 extends over 12 amino acids. DNA of the CDR3: TGTGCCAGCGGGGGACAGGGTGAAAAACTGTTTTTT. Translated: CASGGQGEKLFF.

The genes are TRBV20-1 and TRBJ1-2, with TRBD1 matching 7 bases. The V and J ends lost 3 bases and 5 bases, in that order; junction bases with no gene match: 6. The CDR3 has 13 amino acids. Germline-derived CDR1 and CDR2 are DFQATT and SNEGSKA (reference sequence). The CDR3 DNA is TGCAGTGCTAGTATAGGGGGCTGGTATGGCTACACCTTC. Protein sequence: CSASIGGWYGYTF.

The rearrangement links TRBV10-2 to TRBJ1-2; perhaps TRBD1 as D (6 bases). Germline loops: CDR1 WSHSY, CDR2 SAAADI. This CDR3 has 15 amino acids. Between the trimmed V and J ends, which lost 4 bases and 4 bases, there was a span of 16 bases. The CDR3 nucleotides read TGCGCCAGCAGTGCAGTAGGACAGAGGTCCTATGGCTACACCTTC. Amino acid sequence: CASSAVGQRSYGYTF.